This T cell receptor (beta chain) was documented in a study of shared clonotypes between healthy human individuals. Study-wide points: Rarefaction revealed incomplete sorted-subset sequencing despite large depth. Clonotype sharing across donors was expected to vary with sequencing depth.

Notes on this clone: The antigen remains undetermined.

Naive CD8 cells lacked CD45RO and underwent positive selection for CCR7, leaving out terminally differentiated effector memory CD45RA+ cells. The authors distributed each subset's genomic DNA evenly over several immunoSEQ plates. DNA at around 200 ng, tens of thousands of T cell genomes, went into sorted-subset replicate PCRs. Measured with immunoSEQ multiplex PCR; TCRdb has only the in-frame clones, and not every one. The table has hundreds of thousands of clones, about 97% seen once; the top ten hold about 0.22%. Germline-derived CDR1 and CDR2 are SGHRS and YFSETQ. CDR3 length: 20 amino acids. Germline trimming cut 0 bases from V and 0 bases from J; bases unmatched to any gene: 9.

Sequenced material: naive CD8+ T cells sorted from blood. This chain uses TRBV5-1 with TRBJ2-3; 14 bases align to TRBD2. The receptor was isolated from a man younger than 40 in good health. CDR3 sequence: CASSLAGLAGGDFSTDTQYF. In DNA form, the CDR3 reads TGCGCCAGCAGCTTGGCCGGACTAGCGGGAGGAGACTTTAGCACAGATACGCAGTATTTT.